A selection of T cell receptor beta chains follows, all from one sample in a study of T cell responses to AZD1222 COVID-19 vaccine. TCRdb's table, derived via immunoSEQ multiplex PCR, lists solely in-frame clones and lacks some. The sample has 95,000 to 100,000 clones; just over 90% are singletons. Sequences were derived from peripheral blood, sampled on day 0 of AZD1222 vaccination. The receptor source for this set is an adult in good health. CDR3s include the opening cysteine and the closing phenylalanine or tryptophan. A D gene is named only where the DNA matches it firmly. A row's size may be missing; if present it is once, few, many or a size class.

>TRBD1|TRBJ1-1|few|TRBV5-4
TGTGCCAGCAGCCCGCGGGGACAGGCGACCCTTGAAGCTTTCTTT
CASSPRGQATLEAFF
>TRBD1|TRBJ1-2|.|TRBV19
TGTGCCAGTTCACCCACGGGGACAGATGGAGGCTACACCTTC
CASSPTGTDGGYTF
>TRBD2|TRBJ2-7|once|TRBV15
TGTGCCACCAGCAGAGATCGGGAGGTGGGGCATCTCGAGCAGTACTTC
CATSRDREVGHLEQYF
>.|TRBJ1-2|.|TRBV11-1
TGTGCCAGCAGCTTAATGGGGTCTGGCTACACCTTC
CASSLMGSGYTF
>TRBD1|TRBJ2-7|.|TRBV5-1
TGCGCCAGCAGCTTTGACAGGGGGTCCCACGAGCAGTACTTC
CASSFDRGSHEQYF
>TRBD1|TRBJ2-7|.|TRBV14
TGTGCCAGCAGCCAGTTGGGGGGGGACAGGGACTACGAGCAGTACTTC
CASSQLGGDRDYEQYF
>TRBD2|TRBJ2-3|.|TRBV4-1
TGCGCCAGCAGCCAAGCCCATCTAGCGGAACGCACAGATACGCAGTATTTT
CASSQAHLAERTDTQYF
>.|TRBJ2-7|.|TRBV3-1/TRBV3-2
TGTGCCAGCAGCCAAGCCTTACTGGACCGGGAGCAGTACTTC
CASSQALLDREQYF
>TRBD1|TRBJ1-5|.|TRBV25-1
TGTGCCAGCAGTGAACCAGGGACAGCAAGCAATCAGCCCCAGCATTTT
CASSEPGTASNQPQHF
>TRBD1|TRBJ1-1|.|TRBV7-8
TGTGCCAGTGGGACAGGGGGCTTTTCTGAAGCTTTCTTT
CASGTGGFSEAFF
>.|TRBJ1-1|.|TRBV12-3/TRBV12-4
TGTGCCAGCAGTTTAAAGGTGAACACTGAAGCTTTCTTT
CASSLKVNTEAFF
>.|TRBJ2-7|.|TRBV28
TGTGCCAGCAGTTTAGGGCAGGGGTACGAGCAGTACTTC
CASSLGQGYEQYF
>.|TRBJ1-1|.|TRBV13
TGTGCCAGCAGCTACGACCGGATGAACACTGAAGCTTTCTTT
CASSYDRMNTEAFF
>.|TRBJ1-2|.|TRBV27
TGTGCCAGCACCCCATTGGGCGGAAACTATGGCTACACCTTC
CASTPLGGNYGYTF
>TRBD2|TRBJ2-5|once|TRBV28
TGTGCCACCGGGGGGTTAGAAGAGACCCAGTACTTC
CATGGLEETQYF